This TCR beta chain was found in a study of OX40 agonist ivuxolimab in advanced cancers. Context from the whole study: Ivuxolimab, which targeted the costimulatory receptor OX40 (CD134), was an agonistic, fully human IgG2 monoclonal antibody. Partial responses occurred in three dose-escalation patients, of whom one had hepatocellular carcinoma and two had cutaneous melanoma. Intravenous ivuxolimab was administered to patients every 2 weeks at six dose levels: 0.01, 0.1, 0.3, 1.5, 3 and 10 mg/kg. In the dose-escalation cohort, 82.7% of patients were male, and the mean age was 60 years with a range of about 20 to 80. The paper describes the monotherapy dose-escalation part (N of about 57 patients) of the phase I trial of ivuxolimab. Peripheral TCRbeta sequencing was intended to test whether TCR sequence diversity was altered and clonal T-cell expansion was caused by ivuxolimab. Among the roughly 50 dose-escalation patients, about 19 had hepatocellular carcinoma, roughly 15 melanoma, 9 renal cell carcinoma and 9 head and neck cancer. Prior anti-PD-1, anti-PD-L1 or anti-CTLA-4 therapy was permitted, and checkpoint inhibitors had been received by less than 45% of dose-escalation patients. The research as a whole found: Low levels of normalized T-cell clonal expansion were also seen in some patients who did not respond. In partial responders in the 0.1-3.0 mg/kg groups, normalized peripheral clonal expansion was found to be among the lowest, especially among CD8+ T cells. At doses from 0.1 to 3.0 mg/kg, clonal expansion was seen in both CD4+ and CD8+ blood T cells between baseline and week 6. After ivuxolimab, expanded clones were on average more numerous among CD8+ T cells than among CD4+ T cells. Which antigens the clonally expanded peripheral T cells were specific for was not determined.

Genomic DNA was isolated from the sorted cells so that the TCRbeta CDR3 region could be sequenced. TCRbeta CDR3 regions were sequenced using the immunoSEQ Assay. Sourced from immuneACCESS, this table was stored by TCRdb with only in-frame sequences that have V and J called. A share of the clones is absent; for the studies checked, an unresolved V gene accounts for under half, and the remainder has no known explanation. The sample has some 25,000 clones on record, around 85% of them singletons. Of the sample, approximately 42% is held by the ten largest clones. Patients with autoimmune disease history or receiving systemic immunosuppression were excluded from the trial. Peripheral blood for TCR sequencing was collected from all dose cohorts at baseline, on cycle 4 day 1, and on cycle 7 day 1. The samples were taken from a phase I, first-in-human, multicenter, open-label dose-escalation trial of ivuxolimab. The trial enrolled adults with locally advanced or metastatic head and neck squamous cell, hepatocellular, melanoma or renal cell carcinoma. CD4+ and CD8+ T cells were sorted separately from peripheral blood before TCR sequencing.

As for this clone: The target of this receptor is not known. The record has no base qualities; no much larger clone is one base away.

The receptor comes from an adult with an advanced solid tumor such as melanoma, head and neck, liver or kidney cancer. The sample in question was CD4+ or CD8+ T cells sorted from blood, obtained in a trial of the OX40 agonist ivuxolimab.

The CDR3 region reads CASSSSEGTEAFF. The DNA reads as follows: TGTGCCAGCAGCTCAAGTGAGGGGACTGAAGCTTTCTTT. This receptor chain uses TRBV7-9 and TRBJ1-1; TRBD1 is a possible D gene, resting on 5 matching bases. The CDR3 goes from the cysteine to the phenylalanine over 13 residues. Solely the CDR3 DNA is kept, with 39 bases framed from the first base. The trim is 4 bases for V and 5 bases for J, with a gap of 11 bases between the germline ends. The germline V gene (reference sequence) yields SEHNR for CDR1 and FQNEAQ for CDR2. With the portions outside the CDR3 filled from the reference TRBV7-9 and TRBJ1-1 genes, the complete variable region becomes DTGVSQNPRHKITKRGQNVTFRCDPISEHNRLYWYRQTLGQGPEFLTYFQNEAQLEKSRLLSDRFSAERPKGSFSTLEIQRTEQGDSAMYLCASSSSEGTEAFFGQGTRLTVV.